This T cell receptor (beta chain) was sequenced in a study of blood T cells in healthy people across ages. Study-wide points: While age rose, TCR beta diversity per million T cells dropped in a roughly linear way.

CDR1 and CDR2 from the germline V gene are MRHNA and SNTAGT. The CDR3 contains 19 residues. V shed 2 bases and J shed 0 bases, with 20 bases lying between them. A second roughly 6 to 11 cycle PCR used barcoded and J-beta primers. In TCRdb, the 5' RACE reads were re-called with MiXCR into one record per CDR3 protein. Of about a million distinct CDR3 sequences listed, about 53% are singletons. This clonotype turned up a few times. Its antigen remains unknown. The clonotype was recovered from a woman between 55 and 75 years old in good health. The sequencing sample was made of blood. This chain links TRBV6-4 with TRBJ2-4; D not resolved. The CDR3 loop is CASSDVRARSELAKNIQYF. CDR3 bases: TGTGCCAGCAGTGACGTCCGGGCCCGATCGGAACTAGCCAAAAACATTCAGTACTTC.